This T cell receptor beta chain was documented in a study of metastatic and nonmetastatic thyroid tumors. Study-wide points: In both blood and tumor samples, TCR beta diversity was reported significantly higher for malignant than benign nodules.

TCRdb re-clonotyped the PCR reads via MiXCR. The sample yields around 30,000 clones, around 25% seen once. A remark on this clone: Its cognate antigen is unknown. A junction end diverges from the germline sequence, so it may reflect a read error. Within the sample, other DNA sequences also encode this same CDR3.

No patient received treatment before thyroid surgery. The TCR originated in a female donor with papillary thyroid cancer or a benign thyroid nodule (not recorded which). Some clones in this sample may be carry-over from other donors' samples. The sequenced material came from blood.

The CDR3 is CAISEQEEYNEQFF. CDR3 bases: TGTGCCATCAGTGAACAGGAGGAATACAATGAACAGTTTTTC. The chain is built from TRBV10-3 and TRBJ2-1; D is possibly TRBD1 or TRBD2 (5 bases each). Germline CDR1 and CDR2: ENHRY and SYGVKD. This CDR3 is built from 14 residues.